What follows are 31 T cell receptor beta chains derived from one specimen sequenced in a study of cytomegalovirus exposure and HLA in healthy donors. Profiling relied on immunoSEQ multiplex PCR, and the TCRdb table lists in-frame clones only, not all of them. The sample has over 200,000 clones; over 80% are singletons. Sample: PBMCs. The receptor source for this set is a woman aged 18-29 years in good health and CMV-seronegative.

This clone has a handful of counts. Other DNA sequences of this sample code for an identical CDR3. The gene calls are TRBV5-6 and TRBJ1-1; D is undetermined. The CDR3 sequence is 11 residues long. The germline V and J ends were trimmed by 0 bases and 4 bases, with 1 base remaining between them. Germline V gene sequence: CDR1 SGHDT, CDR2 YYEEEE. In DNA, the CDR3 is TGTGCCAGCAGCTTGGGCACTGAAGCTTTCTTT. Translating gives CASSLGTEAFF.

This clone turned up a few times. The CDR3 nucleotides read TGTGCCATCAGTGACCGGACTAGCGGGAGGGGAGATACGCAGTATTTT. It translates to CAISDRTSGRGDTQYF. The chain employs TRBV10-3 and TRBJ2-3; 15 bases map to TRBD2. CDR1 is ENHRY and CDR2 is SYGVKD in the germline V gene. The CDR3 has 16 amino acids. V was pared by 3 bases and J by 5 bases, with 3 bases of the junction left unmatched.

This clone has a single count. V is TRBV6-6 and J is TRBJ2-1; TRBD2 agrees at 8 bases. J gave up 4 bases and V 4 bases, and 9 bases lay outside the gene matches. Germline V gives CDR1 MNHNY, CDR2 SVGAGI (reference sequence). CDR3 length: 16 residues. CDR3 in DNA: TGTGCCAGCAGTTTCCCCCTAGCGGGCCTTTACAATGAGCAGTTCTTC. Encoded protein: CASSFPLAGLYNEQFF.

The chain is built from TRBV11-2 and TRBJ2-7; TRBD1 matches 7 bases. The germline gives CDR1 SGHAT, CDR2 FQNNGV. The CDR3 is made up of 14 amino acids. V dropped 3 bases and J dropped 4; count of bases not matched to a gene: 6. CDR3 in amino acids: CASSFPTGEYEQYF. The CDR3 DNA reads as TGTGCCAGCAGCTTTCCCACAGGGGAATACGAGCAGTACTTC. The complete variable domain, with remaining parts taken from reference TRBV11-2 and TRBJ2-7, reads EAGVAQSPRYKIIEKRQSVAFWCNPISGHATLYWYQQILGQGPKLLIQFQNNGVVDDSQLPKDRFSAERLKGVDSTLKIQPAKLEDSAVYLCASSFPTGEYEQYFGPGTRLTVT.

This clone has only one observation. V is TRBV4-1 and J is TRBJ1-1; D might be TRBD1 (6 bases). CDR1 and CDR2 from the germline V gene are MGHRA and YSYEKL. The ends were cut back, 6 bases at V and 1 base at J, with 12 bases in the middle. The CDR3 contains 14 residues. CDR3 region: CASRNRAANTEAFF. DNA of the CDR3: TGCGCCAGCAGAAACAGGGCGGCGAACACTGAAGCTTTCTTT.

The V gene is TRBV6-6, the J gene TRBJ1-4; D is unresolved. Per germline, CDR1 MNHNY and CDR2 SVGAGI (reference sequence). Trimming stripped 2 bases from V and 8 bases from J, with 9 bases between. The CDR3 totals 13 residues. DNA for the CDR3: TGTGCCAGCAGTTACGATGGCTCGGAAAAACTGTTTTTT. This encodes CASSYDGSEKLFF.

The rearrangement joins TRBV30 to TRBJ2-7, with D perhaps matching TRBD2 (5 bases). Germline lookup yields CDR1 GTSNPN and CDR2 SVGIG (reference sequence). The CDR3 sequence is 15 residues long. The germline V and J ends were trimmed by 4 bases and 6 bases, with 22 bases remaining between them. CDR3 bases: TGTGCCTGGACTCCTTCGTCGGTTAATCGGGGCGAGCAGTACTTC. Its translation: CAWTPSSVNRGEQYF.

V gene TRBV2 combines with J gene TRBJ1-3; possible D gene TRBD1, 5 bases. The CDR3 consists of 12 residues. Trimming shortened V by 3 bases and J by 9 bases, and 9 bases separated the two germline ends. Germline values: CDR1 SNHLY, CDR2 FYNNEI. The CDR3 is CASSEVGTTIYF. The CDR3 DNA follows: TGTGCCAGCAGTGAGGTCGGGACCACCATATATTTT.

The rearrangement uses TRBV28 and TRBJ2-7; D is ambiguous. Germline V CDR1 and CDR2: MDHEN, SYDVKM. The CDR3 runs to 11 residues. Trimming took off 8 bases at V and 2 bases at J, with 7 bases between the two ends. CDR3 residues: CASARAYEQYF. The CDR3 bases are TGTGCCAGCGCCCGTGCCTACGAGCAGTACTTC.

The V and J genes are TRBV2 and TRBJ2-6; 8 bases are shared with TRBD1. V trimming: 6 bases; J trimming: 4 bases; junction bases outside the gene matches: 5. The CDR3 has 15 residues. Germline loops: CDR1 SNHLY, CDR2 FYNNEI. DNA of the CDR3: TGTGCCAGCAGCTCGGACAGGGCGGGGGCCAACGTCCTGACTTTC. It translates to CASSSDRAGANVLTF.

The rearrangement joins TRBV6-1 to TRBJ2-2; 7 positions match TRBD1. V trimming: 7 bases; J trimming: 1 base; junction bases outside the gene matches: 3. Germline V gives CDR1 MNHNS, CDR2 SASEGT. This CDR3 comprises 14 residues. CDR3 bases: TGTGCCAGCATGAGACAGGGGAACACCGGGGAGCTGTTTTTT. Encoded protein: CASMRQGNTGELFF.

The V call is TRBV7-2, the J call TRBJ2-1, with 13 bases aligning to TRBD2. The CDR3 is 16 residues long. Germline V CDR1 and CDR2: SGHTA, FQGNSA. The ends lost 4 bases at V and 8 bases at J; junction bases unmatched: 8. CDR3 loop: CASSSGLAGVIDEQFF. The CDR3 DNA reads TGTGCCAGCAGCTCCGGACTAGCGGGGGTTATCGATGAGCAGTTCTTC.

Points on this clone: Other DNA sequences in this specimen translate into the identical CDR3. The chain is built from TRBV28 and TRBJ1-5, with unresolved D. The CDR3 is 12 amino acids. Trimming took off 4 bases at V and 0 bases at J, with 1 base between the two ends. Germline CDR1 is MDHEN and CDR2 is SYDVKM. The CDR3 here is CASSYSNQPQHF. The DNA for the CDR3 is TGTGCCAGCAGTTATAGCAATCAGCCCCAGCATTTT.

The rearrangement links TRBV6-5 to TRBJ1-1; D may be TRBD1 (6 bases). Trimming removed 7 bases from V and 8 bases from J, with 14 bases in between. The germline CDR1 and CDR2 sequences are MNHEY and SVGAGI. The CDR3 has 12 amino acids. The CDR3 nucleotides are TGTGCCAGCACCGGAGACAGGTCAGAAGCTTTCTTT. This gives the protein CASTGDRSEAFF.

The chain is built from TRBV7-6 and TRBJ2-1; D is ambiguous. The V end lost 2 bases, the J end lost 6 bases, and 14 bases lay between the germline ends. The CDR3 extends over 15 amino acids. CDR1 SGHVS and CDR2 FNYEAQ come from the germline V gene. The CDR3 coding sequence is TGTGCCAGCAGCTTATCGGCACAGCCTGGCAATGAGCAGTTCTTC. Its protein product is CASSLSAQPGNEQFF.

The chain couples TRBV13 to TRBJ1-4; D is possibly TRBD1 (5 bases). Between the trimmed V and J ends, which lost 3 bases and 0 bases, there was a span of 5 bases. This CDR3 contains 14 residues. Germline V lookup: CDR1 PRHDT, CDR2 FYEKMQ (reference sequence). The CDR3, as DNA: TGTGCCAGCAGCTTGGGGGCAACTAATGAAAAACTGTTTTTT. The encoded protein is CASSLGATNEKLFF.

This chain links TRBV4-1 with TRBJ2-7; D is possibly TRBD1 (5 bases). Trimming stripped 4 bases from V and 3 bases from J, with 16 bases between. The CDR3 loop spans 15 amino acids. The germline CDR1 and CDR2 sequences are MGHRA and YSYEKL. CDR3 nucleotide sequence: TGCGCCAGCAGCCGGCAGGGCCTTTGGGGCTACGAGCAGTACTTC. Its translation: CASSRQGLWGYEQYF.

The genes are TRBV5-1 and TRBJ1-1; possibly TRBD1 for D (5 bases). This CDR3 is built from 15 residues. The V gene's germline CDR1 is SGHRS and CDR2 YFSETQ. The V end was cut by 0 bases, the J end by 1 base, with 10 bases between. The CDR3 spells CASSLAPGQNTEAFF. As DNA, the CDR3 is TGCGCCAGCAGCTTGGCCCCCGGACAGAACACTGAAGCTTTCTTT.

The chain uses TRBV6-1 and TRBJ1-2; no firm D call. Germline CDR1 and CDR2: MNHNS and SASEGT. This CDR3 comprises 13 residues. V dropped 6 bases and J dropped 8 bases, with 16 bases sitting between them. This CDR3 is CASRRAPIEGYTF. CDR3 sequence (DNA): TGTGCCAGCAGAAGAGCACCTATCGAGGGCTACACCTTC.

The chain employs TRBV12-5 and TRBJ2-2; 10 bases fit TRBD2. In germline, CDR1 is LGHNT, CDR2 FRNRAP. The CDR3 spans 16 residues. V dropped 5 bases and J dropped 9; count of bases not matched to a gene: 12. The CDR3 loop is CASGPSVAGGIRELFF. CDR3 bases: TGTGCTAGTGGTCCCAGTGTAGCGGGAGGTATCAGGGAGCTGTTTTTT.

The chain uses TRBV7-9 and TRBJ2-7, with a tentative D call TRBD1 (6 bases). The germline gives CDR1 SEHNR, CDR2 FQNEAQ (reference sequence). CDR3 size: 13 residues. V lost 8 bases to trimming and J lost 6 bases, with 17 bases between them. The CDR3 sequence: CASDLRGTTEQYF. The CDR3 region has the DNA TGTGCCAGCGATTTAAGGGGGACGACCGAGCAGTACTTC.

The chain joins TRBV2 to TRBJ1-4; D is uncertain. The CDR3 runs 16 residues. V was cut by 2 bases and J by 4 bases, with 14 bases left in between. Germline CDR1 and CDR2: SNHLY and FYNNEI. This CDR3 reads CASSEPSSVGNEKLFF. CDR3 coding DNA: TGTGCCAGCAGTGAACCCTCCTCGGTCGGTAATGAAAAACTGTTTTTT. Looking up the rest from reference TRBV2 and TRBJ1-4 gives the full variable domain: EPEVTQTPSHQVTQMGQEVILRCVPISNHLYFYWYRQILGQKVEFLVSFYNNEISEKSEIFDDQFSVERPDGSNFTLKIRSTKLEDSAMYFCASSEPSSVGNEKLFFGSGTQLSVL.

The V gene is TRBV7-3, the J gene TRBJ2-3, with no clear D. The CDR3 is 14 amino acids. Germline-derived CDR1 and CDR2 are SGHTA and FQGTGA. Trimming left V 1 base short and J 5 bases short, with 10 bases between. The DNA of the CDR3 is TGTGCCAGCAGCTTAAGGCGATCCCAAGATACGCAGTATTTT. Its protein product is CASSLRRSQDTQYF.

This clone was seen just once. V gene TRBV4-1 combines with J gene TRBJ1-2, with a weak D call TRBD1 (5 bases). The germline V gene has CDR1 MGHRA and CDR2 YSYEKL. The CDR3 is 17 residues long. Trimming left V 1 base short and J 4 bases short, with 19 bases between. CDR3 coding DNA: TGCGCCAGCAGCCAAGGGGATGGGGCCGCCCCAGGCTATGGCTACACCTTC. This codes for CASSQGDGAAPGYGYTF.

The CDR3 is CATSWANEQFF. The CDR3 DNA follows: TGTGCCACCAGTTGGGCGAATGAGCAGTTCTTC. The V call is TRBV15, the J call TRBJ2-1; D not resolved. V shed 6 bases and J shed 7 bases, with 7 bases lying between them. This CDR3 comprises 11 residues. Germline lookup yields CDR1 LNHNV and CDR2 YYDKDF (reference sequence).

A few counts support this clone. The same CDR3 is also encoded by other DNA sequences in this sample. V is TRBV6-5 and J is TRBJ1-1, with TRBD1 as a possible D gene (5 bases). The ends were cut back, 0 bases at V and 5 bases at J, with 7 bases in the middle. CDR3 size: 13 residues. The V gene's germline CDR1 is MNHEY and CDR2 SVGAGI. Here the CDR3 DNA reads TGTGCCAGCAGTTACTCGGGGGGAACTGAAGCTTTCTTT. Translating gives CASSYSGGTEAFF.

V gene TRBV25-1 combines with J gene TRBJ1-4; possibly TRBD1 for D (6 bases). V shed 1 base and J shed 8 bases, with 17 bases lying between them. CDR3 size: 16 residues. Germline CDR1 MGHDK, CDR2 SYGVNS. The CDR3 bases are TGTGCCAGCAGTGAATTGGGGGGCATCACCTCAGAAAAACTGTTTTTT. This sequence encodes CASSELGGITSEKLFF.

The V and J genes are TRBV9 and TRBJ2-3, with D perhaps TRBD1 (7 bases). The V end lost 1 base, the J end lost 2 bases, and 14 bases lay between the germline ends. This CDR3 contains 16 residues. Germline CDR1 and CDR2: SGDLS and YYNGEE. The DNA of the CDR3 is TGTGCCAGCAGCGTAAGGCCAGGGGGGTTCACAGATACGCAGTATTTT. Amino acids: CASSVRPGGFTDTQYF.

The chain carries TRBV7-9 and TRBJ1-1; 8 positions agree with TRBD1. The length of the CDR3 is 14 residues. V shed 1 base, J shed 5 bases, and the junction held 3 bases outside the gene matches. The V gene's germline CDR1 is SEHNR and CDR2 FQNEAQ (reference sequence). Here the CDR3 DNA reads TGTGCCAGCAGCTTAGAACAGGGGGAAACTGAAGCTTTCTTT. It encodes CASSLEQGETEAFF.

This rearrangement joins TRBV25-1 to TRBJ2-2; the match to TRBD1 covers 8 bases. Germline assignment: CDR1 MGHDK and CDR2 SYGVNS. The CDR3 is made up of 16 amino acids. The V gene end was trimmed by 3 bases and the J gene end by 0 bases; junction bases not matched to a gene: 3. The DNA for the CDR3 is TGTGCCAGCAGTGAGTTGGGACAGGCGAACACCGGGGAGCTGTTTTTT. Translated, it gives CASSELGQANTGELFF.

This rearrangement joins TRBV6-5 to TRBJ1-1, with D possibly being TRBD1 (6 bases). This CDR3 has 15 amino acids. Germline V lookup: CDR1 MNHEY, CDR2 SVGAGI. Trimming stripped 2 bases from V and 0 bases from J, with 10 bases between. Here the CDR3 DNA reads TGTGCCAGCAGTTACCGGACAGCAATGAACACTGAAGCTTTCTTT. Encoded protein: CASSYRTAMNTEAFF.